This T cell receptor (beta chain) derives from a study of cytomegalovirus exposure and HLA in healthy donors. In the case of this clone: Its specificity is not known.

Notes on the study in general: A later analysis reportedly found fewer N-insertions in an Asian-associated ancestry cluster than the roughly 730-donor mean. The presence/absence work took it that sequencing depth was about the same across donors.

The primer mix had 60 Vbeta and 13 Jbeta primers. The method was immunoSEQ multiplex PCR; TCRdb's version includes in-frame clones alone and lacks a portion of them. The sample records around 150,000 clones, roughly three quarters being singletons. The sequence was obtained from a human donor in good health. Input material: PBMCs.

Written as DNA, the CDR3 is TGTGCCATCACCAAAGACAGGCCTTACACTGAAGCTTTCTTT. Its translation: CAITKDRPYTEAFF. The chain is built from TRBV10-3 and TRBJ1-1; TRBD1 might be the D (6 bases). This CDR3 has 14 residues. From germline, CDR1 is ENHRY and CDR2 SYGVKD. Trimming removed 7 bases from V and 3 bases from J, with 15 bases in between.